The T cell receptor (beta chain) under discussion was sequenced for a study of T cell responses to AZD1222 COVID-19 vaccine. General study points: With two AZD1222 doses given, Spike-specific TCR breadth and depth both rose. No day 14 peak samples; only post-peak repertoires were characterized. Baseline testing showed seropositivity in only six or seven AZD1222 recipients.

About this clone itself: Its antigen is currently unknown.

Profiled with immunoSEQ multiplex PCR; TCRdb holds only in-frame clones, not every one. The sample includes under 85,000 clones, 70% to 90% of them seen just once. Germline lookup yields CDR1 SGHNT and CDR2 YENEEA. This CDR3 is built from 13 residues. V was trimmed by 9 bases and J by 0 bases, leaving 9 bases between them. The clonotype comes from an adult in good health. This specimen was peripheral blood, taken on day 0 of AZD1222 vaccination. The gene calls are TRBV11-3 and TRBJ1-5; D not certain. The CDR3: CAREALSNQPQHF. The CDR3 nucleotides read TGTGCCAGAGAGGCACTTAGCAATCAGCCCCAGCATTTT. Using reference TRBV11-3 and TRBJ1-5 for the parts outside the CDR3, the full variable domain is EAGVVQSPRYKIIEKKQPVAFWCNPISGHNTLYWYLQNLGQGPELLIRYENEEAVDDSQLPKDRFSAERLKGVDSTLKIQPAELGDSAVYLCAREALSNQPQHFGDGTRLSIL.